This T cell receptor beta chain was documented in a study of T cells in localized non-small cell lung cancer. The method was immunoSEQ multiplex PCR; TCRdb's version includes in-frame clones alone and lacks a portion of them. In the table there are 15,000 to 20,000 clones, approximately 80% of which are singletons. CDR3 length: 12 amino acids. With 6 bases removed from V and 8 bases from J, the gap between germline ends came to 10 bases. Germline V CDR1 and CDR2: MNHNY, SVGAGI (reference sequence). The rearrangement links TRBV6-6 to TRBJ1-4; tentatively, D is TRBD1 (5 bases). The receptor was isolated from a male donor aged 60 or over with stage I lung adenocarcinoma. This sample comprised peripheral blood, obtained before any cancer treatment. The CDR3 spells CASSPRGEKLFF. The DNA of the CDR3 is TGTGCCAGCAGCCCTCGGGGCGAAAAACTGTTTTTT.